This TCR beta chain was sequenced for a study of monozygotic twins with inflammatory bowel disease. TCRdb processed the 5' RACE reads again and assigns one entry to each CDR3 protein, with no DNA. The table counts 440,000 or so distinct CDR3 sequences; under 3% lies in the top ten. Per the germline V gene, CDR1 is SGHKS and CDR2 is YYEKEE (reference sequence). The CDR3 is 13 amino acids. This clonotype was obtained from a human donor with ulcerative colitis or Crohn's disease, or a healthy co-twin of an affected twin (not recorded which). Sequencing was done on a sample of blood. The genes are TRBV5-5 and TRBJ1-1; without DNA, the TCRdb call of TRBD1 cannot be checked. CDR3 region: CASRGWGAAEAFF.